These 4 T cell receptor beta chains were sequenced from one sample in a study of T cells in Graves' hyperthyroidism and ophthalmopathy. There were TCR beta CDR3 regions amplified from RNA transcripts. Initially, a first-round RT-PCR of the TCR CDR3 employed the HTBI primer set. Using its own MiXCR run on the multiplex PCR reads, TCRdb lists one record per CDR3 protein. The sample lists 450,000 to 650,000 distinct CDR3 sequences, around 20% occurring once. The sequenced sample consisted of blood. The receptors were sampled from a young man with Graves' hyperthyroidism.

Ten or more counts support this clonotype. V is TRBV6-1 and J is TRBJ1-2, with D uncertain. Germline CDR1 and CDR2: MNHNS and SASEGT. Deletions cut 6 bases from V and 4 bases from J, with 12 bases between. CDR3 length equals 13 residues. The CDR3 nucleotides read TGTGCCAGCAGCATAGCGGACGGCTATGGCTACACCTTC. Protein sequence: CASSIADGYGYTF.

This sequence joins TRBV5-1 and TRBJ1-2; D is possibly TRBD1 (5 bases). V lost 4 bases to trimming and J lost 8 bases, with 18 bases between them. The germline gives CDR1 SGHRS, CDR2 YFSETQ. This CDR3 region has 14 residues. This CDR3 is CASSIDSGRGGYTF. The CDR3 DNA reads TGCGCCAGCAGCATCGACAGCGGGCGGGGAGGCTACACCTTC.

This clonotype was picked up many times. The chain recombines TRBV5-5 with TRBJ1-2; no clear D. Trimming took 4 bases from V and 2 from J, leaving 12 bases between them. Germline V CDR1 and CDR2: SGHKS, YYEKEE (reference sequence). The CDR3 totals 14 residues. CDR3 sequence (DNA): TGTGCCAGCAGCCCCTGGACGGCAAACTATGGCTACACCTTC. It yields the protein CASSPWTANYGYTF.

In regard to this clonotype: A much larger clone lies a single base off, so this may be a read error. The chain recombines TRBV12-5 with TRBJ2-7; possibly TRBD1 for D (6 bases). This CDR3 contains 14 residues. Germline CDR1 is LGHNT and CDR2 is FRNRAP. The CDR3 DNA reads as TGTGCTAGTGGTTTTTCGGGACAAGTCTACGAGCAGTGCTTC. It is translated as CASGFSGQVYEQCF.